This TCR beta chain was identified in a study of neurological immune-mediated disorders. This CDR3 has 15 amino acids. Using its own MiXCR run on the 5' RACE reads, TCRdb lists one record per CDR3 protein. The sample has tens of thousands of distinct CDR3 sequences, just over 4% seen once. This clonotype was counted many times. The rearrangement links TRBV21-1 to TRBJ1-1; the table's D call TRBD1 went unverified against the DNA. TRBV21-1 is a recognized pseudogene. The clonotype comes from a woman aged 40-49 years in good health. Sequencing input: CD4+ T cells from blood. The CDR3 region is CASSKGGQGPTEAFF. In nucleotides, the CDR3 is TGTGCCAGCAGCAAAGGGGGTCAGGGACCCACTGAAGCTTTCTTT.